This section outlines one T cell receptor (beta chain) sequence together with its context. The antigen is undetermined. The donors were members of the validation cohort comprising 100 to 150 subjects, separate from the approximately 670-subject first cohort. Germline V gene data show CDR1 as WNHNN and CDR2 as SYGVQD (reference sequence). V was pared by 5 bases and J by 6 bases, with 5 bases of the junction left unmatched. The CDR3 sequence is 14 residues long. Clones were read by immunoSEQ multiplex PCR, and TCRdb kept only the in-frame ones, dropping some. The data contain tens of thousands of clones, roughly 93% of them singletons. This sample is part of a study of cytomegalovirus exposure and HLA in healthy donors. On the study more broadly: Later, an analysis reported that the 110 or so validation repertoires had used the same platform as the approximately 600 first-cohort repertoires. Study-level points and caveats: The authors enumerated 164 TCR beta chains as linked to cytomegalovirus.

Sequenced sample: PBMCs. The origin of this receptor is a woman in her thirties in good health and CMV-seronegative. This chain uses TRBV10-1 with TRBJ1-2, with 11 bases fitting TRBD1. In DNA, the CDR3 is TGCGCCAGCAGTCCGGGACAGGGGGTGCATGGCTACACCTTC. This sequence encodes CASSPGQGVHGYTF.